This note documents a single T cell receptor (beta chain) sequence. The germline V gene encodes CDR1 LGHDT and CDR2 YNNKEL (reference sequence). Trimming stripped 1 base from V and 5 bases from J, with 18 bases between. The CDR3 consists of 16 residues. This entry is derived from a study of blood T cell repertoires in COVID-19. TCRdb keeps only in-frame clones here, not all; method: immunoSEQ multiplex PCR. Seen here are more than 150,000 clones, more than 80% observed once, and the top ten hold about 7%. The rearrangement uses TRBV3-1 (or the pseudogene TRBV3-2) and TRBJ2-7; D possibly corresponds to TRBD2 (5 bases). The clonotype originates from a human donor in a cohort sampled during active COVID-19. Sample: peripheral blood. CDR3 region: CASSQGSFEGFDEQYF. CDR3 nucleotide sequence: TGTGCCAGCAGCCAAGGCTCTTTTGAGGGTTTCGACGAGCAGTACTTC.